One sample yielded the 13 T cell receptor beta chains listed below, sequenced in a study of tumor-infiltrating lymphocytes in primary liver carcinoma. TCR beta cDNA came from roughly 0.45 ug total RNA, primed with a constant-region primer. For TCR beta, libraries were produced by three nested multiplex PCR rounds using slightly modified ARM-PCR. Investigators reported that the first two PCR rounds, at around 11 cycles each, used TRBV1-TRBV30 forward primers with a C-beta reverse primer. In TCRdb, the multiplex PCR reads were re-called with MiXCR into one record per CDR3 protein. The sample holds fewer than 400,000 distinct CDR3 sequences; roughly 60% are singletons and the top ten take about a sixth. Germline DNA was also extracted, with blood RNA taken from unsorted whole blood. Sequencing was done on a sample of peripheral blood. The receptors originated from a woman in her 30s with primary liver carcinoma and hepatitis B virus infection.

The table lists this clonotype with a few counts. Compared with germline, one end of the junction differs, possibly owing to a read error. The CDR3 loop reads CSVFPEAFF. In DNA form, the CDR3 reads TGCAGCGTTTTTCCTGAGGCTTTCTTT. The chain recombines TRBV29-1 with TRBJ1-1; D not resolved. CDR1 is SQVTM, CDR2 ANQGSEA, per germline. The CDR3 sequence is 9 residues long.

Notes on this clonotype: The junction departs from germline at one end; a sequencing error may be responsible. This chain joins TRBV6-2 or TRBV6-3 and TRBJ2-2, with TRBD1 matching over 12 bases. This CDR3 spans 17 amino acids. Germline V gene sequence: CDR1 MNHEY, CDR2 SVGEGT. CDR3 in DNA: TGTGCCAGCAGTCCTCGGGGACAGGGGGCGCGAACCGGGGAGCTATTTTTT. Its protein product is CASSPRGQGARTGELFF.

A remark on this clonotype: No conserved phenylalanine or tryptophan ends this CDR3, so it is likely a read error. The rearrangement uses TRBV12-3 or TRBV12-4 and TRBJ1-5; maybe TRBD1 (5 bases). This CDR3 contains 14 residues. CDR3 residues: CASSFGGFRQPQHL. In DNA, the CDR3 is TGTGCCAGCAGTTTCGGGGGGTTTCGTCAGCCTCAGCATCTT.

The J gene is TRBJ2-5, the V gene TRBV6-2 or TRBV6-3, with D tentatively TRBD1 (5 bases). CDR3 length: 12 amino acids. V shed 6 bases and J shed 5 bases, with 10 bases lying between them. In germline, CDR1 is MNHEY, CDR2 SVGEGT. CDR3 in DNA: TGTGCCAGCAGAAGGGGCGATGAGACCCAGTACTTC. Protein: CASRRGDETQYF.

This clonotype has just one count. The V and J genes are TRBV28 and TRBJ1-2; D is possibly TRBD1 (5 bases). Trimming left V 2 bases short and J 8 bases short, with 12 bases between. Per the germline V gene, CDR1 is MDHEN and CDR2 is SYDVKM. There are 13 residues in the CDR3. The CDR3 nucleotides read TGTGCCAGCAGTTTAATCCTCAGGGACGGCTACACCTTC. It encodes CASSLILRDGYTF.

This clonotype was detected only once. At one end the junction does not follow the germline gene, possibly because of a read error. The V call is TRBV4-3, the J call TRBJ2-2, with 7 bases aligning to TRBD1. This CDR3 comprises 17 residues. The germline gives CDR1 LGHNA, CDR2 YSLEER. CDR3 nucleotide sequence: TGCGCCAGCAGCCAAGAAGTCGACAGGGAAAACACCGAGGAGCTGTTTTTT. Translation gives CASSQEVDRENTEELFF.

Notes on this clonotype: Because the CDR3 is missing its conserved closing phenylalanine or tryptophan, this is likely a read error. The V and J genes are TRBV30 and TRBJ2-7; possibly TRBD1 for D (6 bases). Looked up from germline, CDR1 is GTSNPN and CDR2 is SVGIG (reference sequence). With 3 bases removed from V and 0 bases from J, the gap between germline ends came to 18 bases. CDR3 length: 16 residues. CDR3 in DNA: TGTGCCTGGAGCCGTTCCAGGGGACGCAGCTCCTACGAGCAGTACTTA. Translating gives CAWSRSRGRSSYEQYL.

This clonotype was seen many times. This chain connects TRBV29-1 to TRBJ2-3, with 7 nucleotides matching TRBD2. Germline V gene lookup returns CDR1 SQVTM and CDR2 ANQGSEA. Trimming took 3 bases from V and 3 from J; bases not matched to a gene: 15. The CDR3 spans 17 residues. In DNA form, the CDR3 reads TGCAGCGTTGATCGGGGCGATAGCGGGTCCCTAACAGATACGCAGTATTTT. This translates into CSVDRGDSGSLTDTQYF.

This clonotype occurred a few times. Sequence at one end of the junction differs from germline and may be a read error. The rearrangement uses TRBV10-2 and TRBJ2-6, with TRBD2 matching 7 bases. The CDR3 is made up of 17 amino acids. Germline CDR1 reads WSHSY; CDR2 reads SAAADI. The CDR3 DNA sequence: TGTGCCAGCGGGGACCCCGGGCCCCTCTCTGGGGCCAACGTCCTGACTTTC. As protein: CASGDPGPLSGANVLTF.

CDR3 loop: CATSLASGRAGELFF. The CDR3 DNA is TGTGCCACCAGTTTAGCTAGCGGGAGAGCCGGGGAGCTGTTTTTT. The chain employs TRBV24-1 and TRBJ2-2; 10 bases are a match to TRBD2. The CDR3 is 15 amino acids. Per the germline V gene, CDR1 is KGHDR and CDR2 is SFDVKD. J was trimmed by 6 bases and V by 6 bases; bases with no gene match: 6.

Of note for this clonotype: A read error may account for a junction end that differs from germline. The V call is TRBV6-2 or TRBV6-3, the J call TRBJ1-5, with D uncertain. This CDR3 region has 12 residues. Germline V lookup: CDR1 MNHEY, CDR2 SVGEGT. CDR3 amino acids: CTSSRGFSAQHF. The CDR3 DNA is TGTACCAGCAGCCGGGGTTTTTCTGCGCAGCATTTT.

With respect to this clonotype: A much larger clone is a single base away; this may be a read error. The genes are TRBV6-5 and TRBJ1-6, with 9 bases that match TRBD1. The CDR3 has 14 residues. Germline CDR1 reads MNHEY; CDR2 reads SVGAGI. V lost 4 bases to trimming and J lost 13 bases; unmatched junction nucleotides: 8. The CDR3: CASSWGQGTLPLHF. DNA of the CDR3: TGTGCCAGCAGTTGGGGACAGGGCACTTTGCCCCTCCACTTT.

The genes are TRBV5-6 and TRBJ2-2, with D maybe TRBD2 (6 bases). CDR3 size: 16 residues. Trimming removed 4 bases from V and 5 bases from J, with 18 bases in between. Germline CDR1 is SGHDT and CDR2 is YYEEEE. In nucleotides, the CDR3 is TGTGCCAGCAGCCTCGGTGAGCAGGGAGGTACCGGGGAGCTGTTTTTT. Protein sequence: CASSLGEQGGTGELFF.